This is a list of T cell receptor beta chains from one sample in a study of blood T cell repertoires in COVID-19. TCRdb keeps only in-frame clones here, not all; method: immunoSEQ multiplex PCR. The sample yields about 360,000 clones, around nine tenths seen once. The sequenced sample consisted of peripheral blood. Every receptor here comes from a woman aged 60-70 years with COVID-19, enrolled during active disease. Both conserved end residues are part of each CDR3. Each record gives: J gene, D gene, clone size, V gene, CDR3 DNA, CDR3 protein. The D gene is left open where the match is weak. Where a row states a size, it is once, few, many or the class of an expanded clone; other rows omit it.

j_call: TRBJ2-2
d_call: -
clone_size: few
v_call: TRBV7-2
cdr3_nt: TGTGCCAGCAGCTTAGGCAGGACCGGGGAGCTGTTTTTT
cdr3_aa: CASSLGRTGELFF

j_call: TRBJ2-2
d_call: TRBD2
clone_size: -
v_call: TRBV27
cdr3_nt: TGTGCCAGCAGTCGCACCCCGGATAGCGGGGGGGCCGGCGCCGGGGAGCTGTTTTTT
cdr3_aa: CASSRTPDSGGAGAGELFF

j_call: TRBJ2-1
d_call: -
clone_size: -
v_call: TRBV2
cdr3_nt: TGTGCCAGCAGTGAAGACCCGGGGGTCTACAATGAGCAGTTCTTC
cdr3_aa: CASSEDPGVYNEQFF

j_call: TRBJ1-5
d_call: -
clone_size: -
v_call: TRBV13
cdr3_nt: TGTGCCAGCAGCTTAGGCCGTCGGGTAGGGAGCCAGCCCCAGCATTTT
cdr3_aa: CASSLGRRVGSQPQHF

j_call: TRBJ2-5
d_call: -
clone_size: -
v_call: TRBV11-3
cdr3_nt: TGTGCCAGCAGCGAGGATCCTAGAAGCGAGACCCAGTACTTC
cdr3_aa: CASSEDPRSETQYF

j_call: TRBJ2-1
d_call: TRBD1
clone_size: -
v_call: TRBV12-5
cdr3_nt: TGTGCTAGTGGCGTGTTTCCGGGACAGGGGCTCTATGAGCAGTTCTTC
cdr3_aa: CASGVFPGQGLYEQFF

j_call: TRBJ1-1
d_call: TRBD1
clone_size: -
v_call: TRBV11-3
cdr3_nt: TGTGCCAGCAGCGAGGGGGACAGGGCTTTCACTGAAGCTTTCTTT
cdr3_aa: CASSEGDRAFTEAFF

j_call: TRBJ2-3
d_call: -
clone_size: -
v_call: TRBV4-1
cdr3_nt: TGCGCCAGCAGCCAAGTAGGGCCAGTCGGGGGAGATACGCAGTATTTT
cdr3_aa: CASSQVGPVGGDTQYF

j_call: TRBJ1-3
d_call: -
clone_size: -
v_call: TRBV5-1
cdr3_nt: TGCGCCAGCAGCAGGTCGGGGGCTGGAAACACCATATATTTT
cdr3_aa: CASSRSGAGNTIYF

j_call: TRBJ1-2
d_call: -
clone_size: -
v_call: TRBV18
cdr3_nt: TGTGCCAGCTCACCGGGCGAGCAGATGGGCTACACCTTC
cdr3_aa: CASSPGEQMGYTF

j_call: TRBJ1-6
d_call: TRBD1
clone_size: once
v_call: TRBV3-1/TRBV3-2
cdr3_nt: TGTGCCAGCAGCCAGAATCCGGGACAGGATTCACCCCTCCACTTT
cdr3_aa: CASSQNPGQDSPLHF

j_call: TRBJ2-7
d_call: TRBD2
clone_size: -
v_call: TRBV11-2
cdr3_nt: TGTGCCAGCAGCCGGACTAGCGGGGGGGCCTACGAGCAGTACTTC
cdr3_aa: CASSRTSGGAYEQYF

j_call: TRBJ2-7
d_call: -
clone_size: -
v_call: TRBV9
cdr3_nt: TGTGCCAGCAGCCCTAGCGTTGGCTACGAGCAGTACTTC
cdr3_aa: CASSPSVGYEQYF

j_call: TRBJ2-4
d_call: TRBD2
clone_size: -
v_call: TRBV5-1
cdr3_nt: TGCGCCAGCAGCTTGCGGCCGGGACTAGCGGGGGGCCGGGGCAAAAACATTCAGTACTTC
cdr3_aa: CASSLRPGLAGGRGKNIQYF

j_call: TRBJ2-2
d_call: TRBD2
clone_size: -
v_call: TRBV24-1
cdr3_nt: TGTGCCACCAGTGATTCTGCGGGGGCGAACACCGGGGAGCTGTTTTTT
cdr3_aa: CATSDSAGANTGELFF

j_call: TRBJ1-5
d_call: -
clone_size: -
v_call: TRBV5-1
cdr3_nt: TGCGCCAGCAGCTTGGGAGGTGGTGAGACAGCCAAAAATCAGCCCCAGCATTTT
cdr3_aa: CASSLGGGETAKNQPQHF

j_call: TRBJ2-2
d_call: TRBD2
clone_size: once
v_call: TRBV29-1
cdr3_nt: TGCAGCGCCGAACCGGGACTAGCGGGGGGGCAAATCGGGGAGCTGTTTTTT
cdr3_aa: CSAEPGLAGGQIGELFF

j_call: TRBJ2-1
d_call: -
clone_size: -
v_call: TRBV5-4
cdr3_nt: TGTGCCAGCAGCCTTCCCCTCGGACTTCACAATGAGCAGTTCTTC
cdr3_aa: CASSLPLGLHNEQFF

j_call: TRBJ2-3
d_call: TRBD2
clone_size: once
v_call: TRBV5-1
cdr3_nt: TGCGCCAGCAGCTTAAACGGGGGGGCGGTCTCAGATACGCAGTATTTT
cdr3_aa: CASSLNGGAVSDTQYF

j_call: TRBJ1-4
d_call: -
clone_size: few
v_call: TRBV6-5
cdr3_nt: TGTGCCAGCAGCCCGACAGGCTCTCGGGAAAAACTGTTTTTT
cdr3_aa: CASSPTGSREKLFF

j_call: TRBJ1-5
d_call: -
clone_size: -
v_call: TRBV11-3
cdr3_nt: TGTGCCAGCAGCTCTTATGGGAGTCAGCCCCAGCATTTT
cdr3_aa: CASSSYGSQPQHF

j_call: TRBJ1-1
d_call: -
clone_size: -
v_call: TRBV6-6
cdr3_nt: TGTGCCATCCGTCGGGGCACGATGAACACTGAAGCTTTCTTT
cdr3_aa: CAIRRGTMNTEAFF

j_call: TRBJ1-6
d_call: -
clone_size: few
v_call: TRBV5-6
cdr3_nt: TGTGCCAGCAGCCAAGACACTTATTCACCCCTCCACTTT
cdr3_aa: CASSQDTYSPLHF

j_call: TRBJ2-5
d_call: -
clone_size: -
v_call: TRBV10-3
cdr3_nt: TGTGCCATCAGTGAGCCCCGCGGAGTGGCCGCGGAGACCCAGTACTTC
cdr3_aa: CAISEPRGVAAETQYF

j_call: TRBJ1-3
d_call: -
clone_size: few
v_call: TRBV19
cdr3_nt: TGTGCCAGTAGTTGGTCCGACTCATCTGGAAACACCATATATTTT
cdr3_aa: CASSWSDSSGNTIYF

j_call: TRBJ1-2
d_call: -
clone_size: -
v_call: TRBV6-5
cdr3_nt: TGTGCCAGCAAGACTGGGGGGGTAGGGGGCTACACCTTC
cdr3_aa: CASKTGGVGGYTF

j_call: TRBJ2-7
d_call: TRBD2
clone_size: -
v_call: TRBV11-1
cdr3_nt: TGTGCCAGCAGTCGACTAGCTTCCACCTCCTACGAGCAGTACTTC
cdr3_aa: CASSRLASTSYEQYF

j_call: TRBJ1-1
d_call: -
clone_size: few
v_call: TRBV5-1
cdr3_nt: TGCGCCAGCAGCTTGGCAGGGGTAAGGAACACTGAAGCTTTCTTT
cdr3_aa: CASSLAGVRNTEAFF

j_call: TRBJ2-7
d_call: TRBD1
clone_size: -
v_call: TRBV7-9
cdr3_nt: TGTGCCAGCAGCTTGGACAGGGCGTTTCAAGAGCAGTACTTC
cdr3_aa: CASSLDRAFQEQYF

j_call: TRBJ2-5
d_call: TRBD1
clone_size: once
v_call: TRBV6-5
cdr3_nt: TGTGCCAGCGAAACCCGGGACAGGCAAGAGACCCAGTACTTC
cdr3_aa: CASETRDRQETQYF

j_call: TRBJ2-5
d_call: TRBD2
clone_size: -
v_call: TRBV9
cdr3_nt: TGTGCCAGCAGCGTAGGTGGCGGGGGGGAAGAGACCCAGTACTTC
cdr3_aa: CASSVGGGGEETQYF

j_call: TRBJ2-1
d_call: -
clone_size: -
v_call: TRBV3-1/TRBV3-2
cdr3_nt: TGTGCCAGCAGCCAAGGAGTCACCAATGAGCAGTTCTTC
cdr3_aa: CASSQGVTNEQFF

j_call: TRBJ1-5
d_call: -
clone_size: -
v_call: TRBV2
cdr3_nt: TGTGCCAGCAGGGGCGGTTCGGGGGGAAGACAGCCCCAGCATTTT
cdr3_aa: CASRGGSGGRQPQHF